The text below deals with one TCR beta chain. This clonotype was seen at least ten times. Its antigen remains undetermined. At one end the junction does not follow the germline gene, possibly because of a read error. The sample's time point, from its label and the paper: newly diagnosed GD, antithyroid drugs for less than 3 months. RNA was extracted from PBMCs in TRIzol for both TCR sequencing and RNA sequencing. Graves' disease was diagnosed according to American Thyroid Association guidelines. Patients were recruited from an endocrinology department in Xi'an, China. Each patient gave around 9.2 milliliters of peripheral blood, collected in an EDTA anticoagulant tube. Ficoll Paque Plus density gradient separation was used to isolate PBMCs, and no additional T cell sorting was done. An Agilent 2100 Bioanalyzer and agarose gel were used to assess RNA quality, and a NanoDrop 2000 was used to measure RNA concentration.

The germline V gene (reference sequence) specifies LGHDT as CDR1 and YNNKEL as CDR2. The CDR3 covers 13 residues, taking in both the cysteine and the phenylalanine. Only the CDR3 DNA stays, 39 bases, in frame from base 1. The data belong to a study of regulatory T cells in long-lasting Graves disease (dated by TCRdb to the early 2020s). At the level of the whole study: Patients with newly diagnosed Graves' disease had been on antithyroid drugs for under 3 months. The study was conducted in China and was registered as a clinical trial. This study used TCR sequencing and RNA sequencing of peripheral blood to compare persistent Graves' disease patients against newly diagnosed Graves' disease patients. A total of about 33 samples were covered by TCR sequencing, comprising approximately 13 persistent and around 20 newly diagnosed Graves' disease patients.

Libraries were made using multiplex PCR. TCRdb shows the sequencer as Illumina HiSeq 4000. TCR beta libraries were built with iRepertoire HTBI primers and Arm-PCR amplification of CDR3 regions. Before sequencing, the PCR products underwent gel purification. Per the authors' processing: Gene usage analysis of CDR3 amino acid clonotypes relied on the approximately 68 TRBV and 15 or so TRBJ segments identified across samples. COPE and FqMerger were used to merge filtered high-quality paired reads into contigs. Contigs were aligned with BLAST to IMGT TRBV, TRBD and TRBJ reference genes, and CDR3 was defined per IMGT. Any clonotype with a frequency above 0.1% was classified as a highly expanded clone. Repertoire diversity was measured by Shannon entropy, and V-J evenness by the Gini coefficient. A clonotype found in more than one individual was treated as public. Clones were called with MiXCR by TCRdb after fastp trimmed the public reads at Q25, and only in-frame beta chains were retained. Every entry covers one CDR3 protein and lists the most common genes and DNA from its rows. The authors' filters were not applied to this entry. The sample has some 460,000 distinct CDR3 sequences on record, around 15% of them singletons. The top ten clones comprise 12% of the sample.

Results the study describes overall, beyond this receptor: Compared with newly diagnosed patients, persistent Graves' disease patients had lower TCR Shannon entropy and fewer highly expanded clones, which suggests clonal expansion. Only peripheral blood was studied, because thyroid tissue, the primary lesion, was inaccessible. The authors noted that the small sample size was a limitation that may lower accuracy. Patients with persistent disease shared more public clonotypes (about 2,700) than newly diagnosed patients did (approximately 990). Sequencing and analysis were limited to the TCR beta chain. TRBV28, TRBJ1-2 and TRBJ2-5 were preferentially used in persistent disease, while TRBV20-1 and TRBJ2-1 were favored in newly diagnosed disease.

The data were also submitted as part of a second study, on T cells in Graves' hyperthyroidism and ophthalmopathy. Looking at the second paper: Stable Graves' hyperthyroidism was defined as no progression to ophthalmopathy during 18 months of follow-up. The hyperthyroidism patients were between 18 and 65 years old and newly diagnosed, with a disease duration of less than 2 months. Patients with uncontrolled infections, other autoimmune diseases, pregnancy or lactation were excluded. Clinical symptoms, serum thyroxine and TRAb, thyroid ultrasound, and orbital computed tomography formed the basis for the diagnoses. The first round of RT-PCR for the TCR CDR3 was performed with the HTBI primer set and the Qiagen OneStep RT-PCR kit. Most expanded thyroid clonotypes (frequency above 0.001) were also detected in blood, suggesting blood repertoires may reflect thyroid immune responses. A 13 V-J signature model separated ophthalmopathy from stable hyperthyroidism, with approximately 87% sensitivity and about 81% specificity in cross-validation and 80%/75% in testing. During validation, the model predicted progression to ophthalmopathy a median of approximately six months ahead of onset, with 70.59% sensitivity and 72% to 80% specificity. TCR V-J signatures able to tell the groups apart were searched for in a discovery cohort of 90 to 100 patients, of whom under 45 had Graves' ophthalmopathy and roughly 57 had stable Graves' hyperthyroidism. Prospective prediction of ophthalmopathy was tested in an independent validation cohort consisting of 18 hyperthyroidism patients and some 15 patients who later progressed to ophthalmopathy. The approximately 98 discovery patients were randomly divided into training and test sets at a 7:3 ratio. The study also compared thyroid tissue and blood T-cell repertoires from five or six Graves' hyperthyroidism patients. After sampling, hyperthyroidism patients received methimazole starting at 30 mg daily, and ophthalmopathy patients received high-dose intravenous methylprednisolone. Libraries were constructed in a second round of multiplex PCR, after which size selection and purification were carried out. Sequencing of the libraries was done on an Illumina HiSeq2000 using paired-end 100 bp reads. SOAPnuke was used to process the raw data, with reads discarded if the reads contained adapters or uncalled bases, had a mean Phred below 15, or lacked an exact constant-primer or identifier match. COPE v1.2.5 was used to merge the high-quality paired reads, and each unique nucleotide sequence was defined as a clonotype. Clonotypes were aligned to IMGT TRBV, TRBD and TRBJ reference segments using MiTCR v1.1. The analysis included only V-J combinations with a frequency above 0.0001, which together covered approximately 99% of the repertoires. The TCS score was defined as the ratio of F50 (clonal expansion) to E x V (chaos), calculated using BLOSUM62-based TCRdist between CDR3 peptides within each V-J. Welch's t-statistics and random forest reduced 500 to 650 V-J features to under 15, which were used in a naive Bayes classifier (R e1071). Sample size was not statistically predetermined, and blinding of investigators to group allocation was not performed. TCR Vbeta CDR3 sequencing of 135 peripheral blood samples (43 ophthalmopathy, 75 hyperthyroidism and roughly 17 progressor patients) is reported in the paper.

This clonotype originated in a man between 40 and 49 years old with Graves disease. Donor details come from another sample of the same person, matched by shared clones. The chain is encoded by TRBV3-1 joined to TRBJ1-1, and 7 bases in between align with TRBD1. The input for sequencing was peripheral blood mononuclear cells (PBMCs), taken at new diagnosis, from a patient treated with antithyroid drugs. The CDR3 protein sequence reads: CACRGEYNTEAFF. DNA sequence: TGTGCCTGCAGGGGGGAATATAACACTGAAGCTTTCTTT.